The entry below gives a single T cell receptor beta chain sequence along with its context. This entry is derived from a study of blood T cell repertoires in COVID-19. The protocol was immunoSEQ multiplex PCR, while the TCRdb copy is restricted to in-frame clones and leaves out a portion. Of over 450,000 clones in the sample, 85% to 90% were seen once. Germline V gene lookup returns CDR1 SEHNR and CDR2 FQNEAQ (reference sequence). V dropped 0 bases and J dropped 0; count of bases not matched to a gene: 2. CDR3 size: 15 residues. The V call is TRBV7-9, the J call TRBJ2-7; 7 positions agree with TRBD2. Sequences were obtained from peripheral blood. The receptor was derived from a man in his late teens or twenties with COVID-19, enrolled during active disease. The CDR3 loop reads CASSLAGRASYEQYF. CDR3 DNA: TGTGCCAGCAGCTTAGCGGGGAGGGCCTCCTACGAGCAGTACTTC.